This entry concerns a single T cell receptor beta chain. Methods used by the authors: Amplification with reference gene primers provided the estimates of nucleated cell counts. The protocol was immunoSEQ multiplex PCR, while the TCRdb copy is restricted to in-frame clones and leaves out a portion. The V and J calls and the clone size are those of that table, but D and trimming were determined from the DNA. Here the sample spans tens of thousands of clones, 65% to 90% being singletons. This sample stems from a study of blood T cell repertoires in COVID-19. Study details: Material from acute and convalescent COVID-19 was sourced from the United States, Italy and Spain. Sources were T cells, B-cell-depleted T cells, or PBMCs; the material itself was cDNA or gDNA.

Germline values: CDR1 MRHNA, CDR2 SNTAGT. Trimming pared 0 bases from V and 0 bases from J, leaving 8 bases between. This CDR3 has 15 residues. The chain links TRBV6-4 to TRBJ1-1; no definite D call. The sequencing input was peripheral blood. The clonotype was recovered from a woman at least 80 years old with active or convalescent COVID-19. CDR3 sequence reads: CASSDSNSLNTEAFF. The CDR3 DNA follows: TGTGCCAGCAGTGACTCGAACAGCTTGAACACTGAAGCTTTCTTT.